These T cell receptor beta chains were read from a single sample in a study of T-cell memory formation after mild COVID-19. TCRdb re-analysed the 5' RACE reads in MiXCR, keeping a single row per CDR3 protein. The sample lists approximately 300,000 distinct CDR3 sequences, approximately 19% occurring once. Material: PBMCs or a T cell subset sorted from them (not recorded which). All receptors derive from a man aged 18-30 years who had mild COVID-19 (a few samples of this study predate the infection). Cell type and time point are not known. CDR3s include the opening cysteine and the closing phenylalanine or tryptophan. The D gene is left open where the match is weak. Clone size is stated in some rows and not others, as once, few, many or a class when expanded.

clone size	J gene	D gene	V gene	CDR3 protein	CDR3 DNA
few	TRBJ2-3	-	TRBV20-1	CSADQTGPDTQYF	TGCAGTGCCGACCAGACAGGCCCAGATACGCAGTATTTT
few	TRBJ1-1	-	TRBV6-5	CASSYMSSANTEAFF	TGTGCCAGCAGTTACATGTCCTCGGCGAACACTGAAGCTTTCTTT
few	TRBJ2-2	-	TRBV28	CASAAYTGELFF	TGTGCCAGCGCGGCGTACACCGGGGAGCTGTTTTTT
-	TRBJ1-2	-	TRBV4-1	CASSQGPLVPYGYTF	TGCGCCAGCAGCCAGGGACCCCTAGTCCCATATGGCTACACCTTC
few	TRBJ1-5	-	TRBV5-1	CASSPEGGGQPQHF	TGCGCCAGCAGCCCTGAGGGGGGCGGCCAGCCCCAGCATTTT
-	TRBJ1-3	-	TRBV4-3	CASSQYISGNTIYF	TGCGCCAGCAGCCAGTACATCTCTGGAAACACCATATATTTT
-	TRBJ1-1	-	TRBV20-1	CSARDLGKGNTEAFF	TGCAGTGCTAGAGATCTCGGAAAGGGAAACACTGAAGCTTTCTTT
-	TRBJ2-4	TRBD2	TRBV27	CASSKVAGLNIQYF	TGTGCCAGCAGTAAAGTAGCGGGACTAAACATTCAGTACTTC
-	TRBJ1-2	-	TRBV7-2	CASSLRITNYGYTF	TGTGCCAGCAGCTTACGCATAACTAACTATGGCTACACCTTC
few	TRBJ1-1	TRBD1	TRBV15	CATSRGGTGNTEAFF	TGTGCCACCAGTCGGGGGGGGACAGGGAACACTGAAGCTTTCTTT
-	TRBJ2-1	-	TRBV6-6	CATCASEGEQFF	TGTGCCACCTGCGCCTCGGAGGGAGAGCAGTTCTTC
-	TRBJ1-2	-	TRBV4-2	CASSQVSRGLGYTF	TGTGCCAGCAGCCAAGTCTCGAGGGGACTTGGCTACACCTTC
few	TRBJ1-2	-	TRBV9	CASSDSGRPGGYTF	TGTGCCAGCAGCGATAGTGGGAGACCTGGGGGCTACACCTTC
few	TRBJ2-2	TRBD1	TRBV28	CASRQPGQGTGELFF	TGTGCCAGCAGACAACCGGGACAGGGGACCGGGGAGCTGTTTTTT
-	TRBJ2-3	-	TRBV7-9	CASTSSAGGTDTQYF	TGTGCCAGCACTTCGTCTGCAGGGGGCACAGATACGCAGTATTTT
few	TRBJ2-1	-	TRBV12-3/TRBV12-4	CASNPGQFNEQFF	TGTGCCAGCAACCCGGGACAATTCAATGAGCAGTTCTTC
few	TRBJ2-3	-	TRBV5-1	CASSPRTGLDTQYF	TGCGCCAGCAGCCCTCGGACTGGCCTCGATACGCAGTATTTT